This note documents a single T cell receptor (beta chain) sequence. The sample is drawn from a study of cytomegalovirus exposure and HLA in healthy donors. Germline trimming cut 1 base from V and 3 bases from J; bases unmatched to any gene: 4. The germline CDR1 and CDR2 sequences are SQVTM and ANQGSEA. The CDR3 runs 15 residues. 60 Vbeta and 13 Jbeta primers were used in PCR. Assay: immunoSEQ multiplex PCR; the TCRdb copy retains only in-frame clones and omits some. The sample has tens of thousands of clones; the top ten hold 3.8%. The chain employs TRBV29-1 and TRBJ2-7; 12 nucleotides agree with TRBD1. The sequenced sample consisted of PBMCs. This TCR was sampled from a female donor in good health and CMV-seropositive. The CDR3 protein is CSVEGGDRGLYEQYF. The CDR3 bases are TGCAGCGTTGAAGGGGGGGACAGGGGGCTCTACGAGCAGTACTTC.